This TCR beta chain was retrieved from a study of T-cell memory formation after mild COVID-19. Study results and limitations: Mainly CM and EM harbored the contracting CD4+ clones; mainly EMRA harbored the CD8+ ones.

The germline CDR1 and CDR2 sequences are SGHTA and FQGNSA. This CDR3 region has 15 residues. Losses at the gene ends were 5 bases for V and 1 base for J; bases not matched to a gene: 3. This clonotype was seen only a few times. Its antigen is as yet unknown. cDNA libraries for TCR alpha and TCR beta, carrying sample barcodes and UMIs, came from 5'RACE with constant-segment primers. MiXCR, applied by TCRdb to the 5' RACE reads, yields one record per CDR3 protein. The table includes 290,000 or so distinct CDR3 sequences, just under 20% detected once. Sequencing input: PBMCs or a T cell subset sorted from them (not recorded which). This TCR was sampled from a man aged 18 to 29 who had mild COVID-19 (a few samples of this study predate the infection). Cell type and time point are not known. The chain joins TRBV7-2 to TRBJ2-5, with TRBD2 matching 11 bases. The CDR3 spells CASSASGGPQETQYF. DNA of the CDR3: TGTGCCAGCAGCGCTAGCGGGGGGCCCCAAGAGACCCAGTACTTC.